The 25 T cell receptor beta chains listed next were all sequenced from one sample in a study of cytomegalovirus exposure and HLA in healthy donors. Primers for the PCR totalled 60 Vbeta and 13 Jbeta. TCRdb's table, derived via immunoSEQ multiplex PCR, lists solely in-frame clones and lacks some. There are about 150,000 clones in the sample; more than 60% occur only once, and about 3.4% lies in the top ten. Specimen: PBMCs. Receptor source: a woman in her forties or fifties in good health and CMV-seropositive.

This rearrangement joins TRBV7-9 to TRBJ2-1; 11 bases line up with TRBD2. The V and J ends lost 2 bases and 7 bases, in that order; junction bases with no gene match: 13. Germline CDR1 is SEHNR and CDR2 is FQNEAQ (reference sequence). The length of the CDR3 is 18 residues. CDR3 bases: TGTGCCAGCAGCTTACCCCCACGACTAGCGGGAAAGTTAAATGAGCAGTTCTTC. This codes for CASSLPPRLAGKLNEQFF. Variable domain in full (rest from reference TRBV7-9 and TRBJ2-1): DTGVSQNPRHKITKRGQNVTFRCDPISEHNRLYWYRQTLGQGPEFLTYFQNEAQLEKSRLLSDRFSAERPKGSFSTLEIQRTEQGDSAMYLCASSLPPRLAGKLNEQFFGPGTRLTVL.

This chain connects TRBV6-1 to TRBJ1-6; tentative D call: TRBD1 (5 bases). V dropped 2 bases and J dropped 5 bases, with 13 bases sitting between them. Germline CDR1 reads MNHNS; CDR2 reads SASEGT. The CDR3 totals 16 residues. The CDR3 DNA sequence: TGTGCCAGCAGTGAACAGGGTCCGGCGAATAATTCACCCCTCCACTTT. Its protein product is CASSEQGPANNSPLHF.

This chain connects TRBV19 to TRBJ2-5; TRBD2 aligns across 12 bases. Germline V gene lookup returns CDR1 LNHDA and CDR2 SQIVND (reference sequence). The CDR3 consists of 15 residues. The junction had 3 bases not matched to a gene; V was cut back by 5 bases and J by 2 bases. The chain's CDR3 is CASSRTSGAQETQYF. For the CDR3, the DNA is TGTGCCAGTAGTCGGACTAGCGGGGCTCAAGAGACCCAGTACTTC.

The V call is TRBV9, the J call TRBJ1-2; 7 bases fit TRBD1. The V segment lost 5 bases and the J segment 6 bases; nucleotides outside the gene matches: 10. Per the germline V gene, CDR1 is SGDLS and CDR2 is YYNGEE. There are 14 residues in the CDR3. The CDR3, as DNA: TGTGCCAGCAGAAGACAGGGCCAATACGATGGCTACACCTTC. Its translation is CASRRQGQYDGYTF.

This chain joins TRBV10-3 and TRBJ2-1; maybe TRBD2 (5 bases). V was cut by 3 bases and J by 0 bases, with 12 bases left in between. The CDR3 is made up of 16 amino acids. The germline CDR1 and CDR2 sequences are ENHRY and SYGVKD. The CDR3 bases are TGTGCCATCAGTGACCTCGCGGGTAGCTCCTACAATGAGCAGTTCTTC. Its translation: CAISDLAGSSYNEQFF.

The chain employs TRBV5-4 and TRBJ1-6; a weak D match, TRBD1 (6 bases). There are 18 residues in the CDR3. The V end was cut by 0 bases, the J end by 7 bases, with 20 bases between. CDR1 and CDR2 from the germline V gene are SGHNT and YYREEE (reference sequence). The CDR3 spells CASSLAGSGTGRNSPLHF. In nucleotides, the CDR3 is TGTGCCAGCAGCTTGGCCGGTTCGGGAACAGGGAGAAATTCACCCCTCCACTTT.

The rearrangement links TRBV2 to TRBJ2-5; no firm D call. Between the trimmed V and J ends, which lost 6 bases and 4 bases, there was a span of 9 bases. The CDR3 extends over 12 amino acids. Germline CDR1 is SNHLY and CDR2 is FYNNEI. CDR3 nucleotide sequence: TGTGCCAGCAGCAAAAAGAGAGAGACCCAGTACTTC. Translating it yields CASSKKRETQYF. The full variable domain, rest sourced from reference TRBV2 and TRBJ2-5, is EPEVTQTPSHQVTQMGQEVILRCVPISNHLYFYWYRQILGQKVEFLVSFYNNEISEKSEIFDDQFSVERPDGSNFTLKIRSTKLEDSAMYFCASSKKRETQYFGPGTRLLVL.

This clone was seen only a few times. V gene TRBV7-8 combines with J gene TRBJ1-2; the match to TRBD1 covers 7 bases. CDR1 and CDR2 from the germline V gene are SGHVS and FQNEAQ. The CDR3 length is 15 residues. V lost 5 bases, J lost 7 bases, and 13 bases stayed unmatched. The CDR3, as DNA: TGTGCCAGCAGCCTGGGGACAGCGAGCACAAGTGGCTACACCTTC. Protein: CASSLGTASTSGYTF.

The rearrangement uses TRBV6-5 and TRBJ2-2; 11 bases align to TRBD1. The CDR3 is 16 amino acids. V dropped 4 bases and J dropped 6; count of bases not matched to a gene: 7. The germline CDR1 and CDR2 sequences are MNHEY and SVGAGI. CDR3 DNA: TGTGCCAGCAGTTCCGGGACAGGGGGGTTACCCGGGGAGCTGTTTTTT. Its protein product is CASSSGTGGLPGELFF.

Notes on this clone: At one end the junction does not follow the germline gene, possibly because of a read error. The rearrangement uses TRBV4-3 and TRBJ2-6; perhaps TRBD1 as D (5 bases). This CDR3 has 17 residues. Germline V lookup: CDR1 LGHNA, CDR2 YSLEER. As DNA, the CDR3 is TGCGCCAGCAGCCAAGTTGTCGGGTCGTCTGGGGCCAACGGCCTGACTTTC. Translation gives CASSQVVGSSGANGLTF.

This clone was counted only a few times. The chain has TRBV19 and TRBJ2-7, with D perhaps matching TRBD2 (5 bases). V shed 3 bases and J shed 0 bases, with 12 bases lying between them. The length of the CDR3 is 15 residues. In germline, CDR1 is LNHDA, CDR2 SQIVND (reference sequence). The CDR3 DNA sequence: TGTGCCAGTAGTATTAGGGAGACCTACTCCTACGAGCAGTACTTC. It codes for CASSIRETYSYEQYF.

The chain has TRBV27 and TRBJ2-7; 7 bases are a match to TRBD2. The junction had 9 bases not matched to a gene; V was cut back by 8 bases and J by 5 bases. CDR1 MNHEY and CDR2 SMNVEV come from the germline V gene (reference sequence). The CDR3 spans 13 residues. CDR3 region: CASCAGVGNEQYF. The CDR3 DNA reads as TGTGCCAGCTGCGCGGGAGTGGGTAACGAGCAGTACTTC.

The CDR3 loop reads CASRPGQKEKLFF. The CDR3 DNA is TGTGCCAGCAGGCCCGGACAGAAAGAAAAACTGTTTTTT. The chain employs TRBV6-6 and TRBJ1-4; possible D gene TRBD1, 6 bases. Between the trimmed V and J ends, which lost 6 bases and 8 bases, there was a span of 13 bases. CDR3 length equals 13 residues. Per the germline V gene, CDR1 is MNHNY and CDR2 is SVGAGI (reference sequence).

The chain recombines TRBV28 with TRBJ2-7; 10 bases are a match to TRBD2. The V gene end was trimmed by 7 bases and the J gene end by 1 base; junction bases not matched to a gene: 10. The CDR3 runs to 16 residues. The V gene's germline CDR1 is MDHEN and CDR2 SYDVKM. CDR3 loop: CASTTPSGRRSYEQYF. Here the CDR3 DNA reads TGTGCCAGCACTACCCCTAGCGGGAGACGGTCCTACGAGCAGTACTTC.

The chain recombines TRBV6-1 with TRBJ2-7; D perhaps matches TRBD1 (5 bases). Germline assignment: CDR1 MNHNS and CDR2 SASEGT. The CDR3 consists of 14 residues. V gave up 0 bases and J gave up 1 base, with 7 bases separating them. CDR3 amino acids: CASSEAGHSYEQYF. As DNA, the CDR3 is TGTGCCAGCAGTGAAGCTGGACATTCCTACGAGCAGTACTTC.

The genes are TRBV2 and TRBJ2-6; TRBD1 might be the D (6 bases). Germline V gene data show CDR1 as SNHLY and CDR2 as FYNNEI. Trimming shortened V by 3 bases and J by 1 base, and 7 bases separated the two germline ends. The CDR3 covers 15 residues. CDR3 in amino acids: CASSERGSGANVLTF. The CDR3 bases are TGTGCCAGCAGTGAGAGGGGGTCTGGGGCCAACGTCCTGACTTTC.

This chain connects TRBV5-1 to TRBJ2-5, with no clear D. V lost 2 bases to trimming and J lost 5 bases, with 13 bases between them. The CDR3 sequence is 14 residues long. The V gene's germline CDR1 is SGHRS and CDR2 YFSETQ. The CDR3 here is CASSFLEVGETQYF. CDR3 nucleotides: TGCGCCAGCAGCTTTCTAGAGGTCGGGGAGACCCAGTACTTC.

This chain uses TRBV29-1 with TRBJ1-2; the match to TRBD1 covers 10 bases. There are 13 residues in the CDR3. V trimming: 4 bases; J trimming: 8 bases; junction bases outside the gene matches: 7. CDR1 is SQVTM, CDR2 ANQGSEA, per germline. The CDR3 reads CSVAGQGTGGYTF. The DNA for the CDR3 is TGCAGCGTTGCGGGACAGGGGACAGGAGGCTACACCTTC.

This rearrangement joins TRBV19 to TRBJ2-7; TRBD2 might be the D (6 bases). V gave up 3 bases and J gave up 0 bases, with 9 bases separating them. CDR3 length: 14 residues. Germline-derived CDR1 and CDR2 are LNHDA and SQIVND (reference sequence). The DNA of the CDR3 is TGTGCCAGTAGTATTTCGACTAGCTCCTACGAGCAGTACTTC. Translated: CASSISTSSYEQYF.

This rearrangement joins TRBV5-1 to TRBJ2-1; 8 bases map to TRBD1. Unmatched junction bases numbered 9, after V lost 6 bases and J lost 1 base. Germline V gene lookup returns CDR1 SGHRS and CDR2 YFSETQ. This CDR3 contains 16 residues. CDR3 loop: CASTGQGTPSYNEQFF. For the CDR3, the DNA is TGCGCCAGCACCGGACAGGGTACCCCGTCCTACAATGAGCAGTTCTTC.

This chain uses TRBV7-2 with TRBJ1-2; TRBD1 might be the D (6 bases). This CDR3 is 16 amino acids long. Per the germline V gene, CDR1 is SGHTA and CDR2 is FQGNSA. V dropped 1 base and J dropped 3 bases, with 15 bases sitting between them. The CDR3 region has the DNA TGTGCCAGCAGCTTAGGGGTACAGGGTCTACACTATGGCTACACCTTC. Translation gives CASSLGVQGLHYGYTF.

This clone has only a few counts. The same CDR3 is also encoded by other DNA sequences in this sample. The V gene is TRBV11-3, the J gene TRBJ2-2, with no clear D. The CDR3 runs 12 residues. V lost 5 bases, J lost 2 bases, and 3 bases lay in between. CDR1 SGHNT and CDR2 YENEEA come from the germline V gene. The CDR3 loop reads CASSPNTGELFF. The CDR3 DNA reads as TGTGCCAGCAGCCCTAACACCGGGGAGCTGTTTTTT.

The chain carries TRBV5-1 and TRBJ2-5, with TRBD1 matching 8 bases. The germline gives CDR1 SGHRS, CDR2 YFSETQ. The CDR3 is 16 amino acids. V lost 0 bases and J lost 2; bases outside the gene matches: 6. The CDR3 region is CASSLDTQGGQETQYF. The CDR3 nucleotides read TGCGCCAGCAGCTTGGATACACAGGGGGGACAAGAGACCCAGTACTTC.

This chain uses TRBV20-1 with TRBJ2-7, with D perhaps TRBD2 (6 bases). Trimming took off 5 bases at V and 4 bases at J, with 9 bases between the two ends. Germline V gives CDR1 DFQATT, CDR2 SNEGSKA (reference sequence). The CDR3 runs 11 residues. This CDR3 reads CSARLDYEQYF. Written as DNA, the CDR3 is TGCAGTGCTCGACTAGATTACGAGCAGTACTTC.

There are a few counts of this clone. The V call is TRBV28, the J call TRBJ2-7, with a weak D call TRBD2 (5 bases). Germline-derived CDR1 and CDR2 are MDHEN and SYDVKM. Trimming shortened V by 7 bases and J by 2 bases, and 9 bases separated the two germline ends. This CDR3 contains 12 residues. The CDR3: CASKRSAYEQYF. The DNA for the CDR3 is TGTGCCAGCAAGCGGTCGGCCTACGAGCAGTACTTC.